This T cell receptor (beta chain) was recorded in a study of OX40 agonist ivuxolimab in advanced cancers. Trimming removed 7 bases at V and 4 bases at J, with 19 bases between. Per germline, CDR1 PRHDT and CDR2 FYEKMQ (reference sequence). The CDR3 covers 15 residues. Profiling relied on immunoSEQ multiplex PCR, and the TCRdb table lists in-frame clones only, not all of them. The sample lists roughly 73,000 clones, about 90% occurring once. The starting material was CD4+ or CD8+ T cells sorted from blood, obtained in a trial of the OX40 agonist ivuxolimab. The chain uses TRBV13 and TRBJ2-5; D may be TRBD1 or TRBD2 (5 bases each). The sequence was collected from an adult with an advanced solid tumor such as melanoma, head and neck, liver or kidney cancer. The DNA of the CDR3 is TGTGCCAGCACCGCAGCAGGGTTTCGGGGAGAGACCCAGTACTTC. Translation: CASTAAGFRGETQYF.